Each of the 5 T cell receptor beta chains below was sequenced from the same sample in a study of cytomegalovirus exposure and HLA in healthy donors. PCR primers comprised 60 Vbeta and 13 Jbeta primers. Clones were read by immunoSEQ multiplex PCR, and TCRdb kept only the in-frame ones, dropping some. The table includes around 190,000 clones, 65% to 80% detected once. Material: PBMCs. All receptors derive from a man aged 30-40 years in good health and CMV-seropositive.

The chain employs TRBV7-3 and TRBJ2-1; D gene ambiguous. The ends were cut back, 0 bases at V and 10 bases at J, with 10 bases in the middle. The CDR3 loop spans 13 amino acids. CDR1 is SGHTA, CDR2 FQGTGA, per germline. This CDR3 is CASSLTGRREQFF. In DNA, the CDR3 is TGTGCCAGCAGCTTAACGGGCCGACGGGAGCAGTTCTTC.

This clone was observed a single time. The chain recombines TRBV21-1 with TRBJ2-7; no DNA check was done on the table's D call, TRBD1. TRBV21-1 constitutes a pseudogene. The CDR3 is 15 amino acids. The CDR3 loop is CASDRFYRPLYEQYF. The CDR3 coding sequence is TGTGCCAGCGACCGTTTCTACAGACCCCTCTACGAGCAGTACTTC.

CDR3 bases: TGTGCCAGCTCTATTCGGGCCCAGGGGGAAAAACTGTTTTTT. Its protein is CASSIRAQGEKLFF. The chain couples TRBV19 to TRBJ1-4; weak D call: TRBD1 (6 bases). The CDR3 length is 14 residues. V dropped 9 bases and J dropped 8 bases, with 19 bases sitting between them. Germline values: CDR1 LNHDA, CDR2 SQIVND (reference sequence).

The gene calls are TRBV6-1 and TRBJ2-2, with TRBD1 matching 10 bases. Trimming at V came to 9 bases and at J to 5 bases, leaving 6 bases not matched to a gene. This CDR3 spans 14 amino acids. The germline CDR1 and CDR2 sequences are MNHNS and SASEGT. This CDR3 reads CASLRQGATGELFF. Written as DNA, the CDR3 is TGTGCCAGTCTTAGACAGGGGGCGACCGGGGAGCTGTTTTTT.

This rearrangement joins TRBV29-1 to TRBJ2-2; D is perhaps TRBD2 (5 bases). Trimming cost V 7 bases and J 0 bases, with 12 bases left between them. The CDR3 is made up of 14 amino acids. The V gene's germline CDR1 is SQVTM and CDR2 ANQGSEA. CDR3 DNA: TGCAGCGCGACGGAGGATGCGAACACCGGGGAGCTGTTTTTT. Translation gives CSATEDANTGELFF.